This TCR beta chain was retrieved from a study of post-analysis software for immune sequencing data. Findings and limits, study-wide: Relative to controls, patients had about 5 TRBV segments at higher frequency, with TRBV5-6, TRBV5-1 and TRBV20-1 among these.

Germline-derived CDR1 and CDR2 are LGHNA and YNFKEQ. The germline V and J ends were trimmed by 1 base and 6 bases, with 8 bases remaining between them. CDR3 size: 13 residues. cDNA libraries of TCR beta carried unique molecular identifiers. MiXCR, applied by TCRdb to the PCR reads, yields one record per CDR3 protein. The data hold roughly 400,000 distinct CDR3 sequences, with approximately 39% observed a single time. Regarding this clonotype: Its antigen is unidentified.

The clonotype comes from a girl aged 2 to 9 with multiple sclerosis. The rearrangement links TRBV4-2 to TRBJ2-3; D perhaps matches TRBD2 (5 bases). The sample was blood. The DNA of the CDR3 is TGTGCCAGCAGCCAAGGACTAAAGGATACGCAGTATTTT. This translates into CASSQGLKDTQYF.